The rows below give T cell receptor beta chains drawn from one sample of a study of OX40 agonist ivuxolimab in advanced cancers. The table came from immunoSEQ multiplex PCR; TCRdb's copy has only in-frame clones and leaves some out. The sample consists of 95,000 to 110,000 clones, 91% of them appearing once. The specimen comprised CD4+ or CD8+ T cells sorted from blood, sampled in a trial of the OX40 agonist ivuxolimab. The receptor source for this set is an adult with an advanced solid tumor such as melanoma, head and neck, liver or kidney cancer. Both conserved end residues are part of each CDR3. D genes are given only for firm matches. Some rows have no size entry. The others give once, few or many, or a class for an expanded clone.

v_call: TRBV5-1
clone_size: -
j_call: TRBJ1-1
d_call: -
cdr3_nt: TGCGCCAGCAGCCCGCCAGCTCGGAACACTGAAGCTTTCTTT
cdr3_aa: CASSPPARNTEAFF

v_call: TRBV15
clone_size: -
j_call: TRBJ1-1
d_call: -
cdr3_nt: TGTGCCACCAGCAGAGATCCGGGGGCGCGCACTGAAGCTTTCTTT
cdr3_aa: CATSRDPGARTEAFF

v_call: TRBV19
clone_size: -
j_call: TRBJ2-7
d_call: -
cdr3_nt: TGTGCCAGTAGTTCTGGGCTGGCCTTTAGCTCCTACGAGCAGTACTTC
cdr3_aa: CASSSGLAFSSYEQYF

v_call: TRBV30
clone_size: -
j_call: TRBJ2-3
d_call: -
cdr3_nt: TGTGCCTGGAGTGTACGAGGGGCGACATCTGCAGATACGCAGTATTTT
cdr3_aa: CAWSVRGATSADTQYF

v_call: TRBV4-2
clone_size: -
j_call: TRBJ1-2
d_call: TRBD1
cdr3_nt: TGTGCCAGCAGCCAAGAGGGACAGGGGGAAGGTGGCTACACCTTC
cdr3_aa: CASSQEGQGEGGYTF

v_call: TRBV10-2
clone_size: once
j_call: TRBJ2-1
d_call: -
cdr3_nt: TGCGCCAGCAAGCAGCGGACTAACTACAATGAGCAGTTCTTC
cdr3_aa: CASKQRTNYNEQFF

v_call: TRBV5-1
clone_size: -
j_call: TRBJ2-5
d_call: -
cdr3_nt: TGCGCCAGCAGCTTGGCTGACATCGGGGAGACCCAGTACTTC
cdr3_aa: CASSLADIGETQYF

v_call: TRBV9
clone_size: -
j_call: TRBJ2-3
d_call: TRBD2
cdr3_nt: TGTGCCAGCAGCCCGCGGGCGTGGGGGGGATATAGCACAGATACGCAGTATTTT
cdr3_aa: CASSPRAWGGYSTDTQYF

v_call: TRBV13
clone_size: few
j_call: TRBJ2-7
d_call: -
cdr3_nt: TGTGCCAGCAGCCTTAGCGGTGAAACCTACGAGCAGTACTTC
cdr3_aa: CASSLSGETYEQYF

v_call: TRBV19
clone_size: few
j_call: TRBJ2-3
d_call: TRBD1
cdr3_nt: TGTGCCAGTAGTAGGGGACAGGGAGGACCCACAGATACGCAGTATTTT
cdr3_aa: CASSRGQGGPTDTQYF

v_call: TRBV29-1
clone_size: few
j_call: TRBJ1-1
d_call: TRBD1
cdr3_nt: TGCAGCGGCAAGACAGGGGTTGAAGCTTTCTTT
cdr3_aa: CSGKTGVEAFF

v_call: TRBV9
clone_size: -
j_call: TRBJ2-1
d_call: TRBD2
cdr3_nt: TGTGCCAGCAGCGTAGCTAGGTCTAGCGGAGGTTACAATGAGCAGTTCTTC
cdr3_aa: CASSVARSSGGYNEQFF

v_call: TRBV14
clone_size: -
j_call: TRBJ1-3
d_call: -
cdr3_nt: TGTGCCAGCAGCCAAGAGGTATTCGGAAACACCATATATTTT
cdr3_aa: CASSQEVFGNTIYF

v_call: TRBV6-1
clone_size: -
j_call: TRBJ2-7
d_call: -
cdr3_nt: TGTGCCAGCAGGTCTCAGGGGGGGAGCTCCTACGAGCAGTACTTC
cdr3_aa: CASRSQGGSSYEQYF

v_call: TRBV6-1
clone_size: -
j_call: TRBJ1-3
d_call: -
cdr3_nt: TGTGCCAGCAGTGAAAGGGCCGGGTCTGGAAACACCATATATTTT
cdr3_aa: CASSERAGSGNTIYF

v_call: TRBV5-1
clone_size: -
j_call: TRBJ2-3
d_call: TRBD2
cdr3_nt: TGCGCCAGCAGCTTGGCCGCTCAGCGGGGGTCAGATACGCAGTATTTT
cdr3_aa: CASSLAAQRGSDTQYF

v_call: TRBV6-1
clone_size: -
j_call: TRBJ1-5
d_call: -
cdr3_nt: TGTGCCAGCAGTGACGGGACGTTGAGAAACAATCAGCCCCAGCATTTT
cdr3_aa: CASSDGTLRNNQPQHF

v_call: TRBV21-1
clone_size: -
j_call: TRBJ2-1
d_call: -
cdr3_nt: TGTGCCAGCAGCAAAGCCTCACGGGCGGGGCACTACAATGAGCAGTTCTTC
cdr3_aa: CASSKASRAGHYNEQFF

v_call: TRBV19
clone_size: -
j_call: TRBJ1-4
d_call: -
cdr3_nt: TGTGCCAGTAGTCCGTGGTTAAATGAAAAACTGTTTTTT
cdr3_aa: CASSPWLNEKLFF

v_call: TRBV5-4
clone_size: -
j_call: TRBJ2-7
d_call: -
cdr3_nt: TGTGCCAGCAGCTTGGAATTAGCCAGGGACGAGCAGTACTTC
cdr3_aa: CASSLELARDEQYF

v_call: TRBV9
clone_size: -
j_call: TRBJ1-2
d_call: TRBD1
cdr3_nt: TGTGCCAGCAGTCCTCCGGGACAGGGACCTAACTATGGCTACACCTTC
cdr3_aa: CASSPPGQGPNYGYTF

v_call: TRBV11-2
clone_size: few
j_call: TRBJ2-2
d_call: TRBD2
cdr3_nt: TGTGCCAGCAGCTTAGAAGCGGGAGTGGCAGAGCTGTTTTTT
cdr3_aa: CASSLEAGVAELFF

v_call: TRBV28
clone_size: once
j_call: TRBJ1-4
d_call: TRBD1
cdr3_nt: TGTGCCAGCAGTGGACGGGACAGTACTAATGAAAAACTGTTTTTT
cdr3_aa: CASSGRDSTNEKLFF

v_call: TRBV5-4
clone_size: -
j_call: TRBJ2-1
d_call: -
cdr3_nt: TGTGCCAGCAGCTTGGGAGGCGGCGTTACCTACAATGAGCAGTTCTTC
cdr3_aa: CASSLGGGVTYNEQFF

v_call: TRBV27
clone_size: -
j_call: TRBJ2-1
d_call: TRBD1
cdr3_nt: TGTGCCAGCAGTTTATTCGAGACAGGGGGTGACAATGAGCAGTTCTTC
cdr3_aa: CASSLFETGGDNEQFF

v_call: TRBV7-9
clone_size: -
j_call: TRBJ1-1
d_call: -
cdr3_nt: TGTGCCAGCAGCTTAGAGACAGGCACTGAAGCTTTCTTT
cdr3_aa: CASSLETGTEAFF

v_call: TRBV18
clone_size: medium-sized
j_call: TRBJ1-2
d_call: -
cdr3_nt: TGTGCCAGCTCACCAGAGGGGGGTTATGGCTACACCTTC
cdr3_aa: CASSPEGGYGYTF

v_call: TRBV5-1
clone_size: -
j_call: TRBJ1-2
d_call: -
cdr3_nt: TGCGCCAGCAGCTTGTTGACTGGGATGGATTATGGCTACACCTTC
cdr3_aa: CASSLLTGMDYGYTF

v_call: TRBV9
clone_size: -
j_call: TRBJ2-3
d_call: TRBD1
cdr3_nt: TGTGCCAGCAGCGTTAGGGGGCAGGCGGGCACAGATACGCAGTATTTT
cdr3_aa: CASSVRGQAGTDTQYF

v_call: TRBV7-2
clone_size: -
j_call: TRBJ2-5
d_call: TRBD2
cdr3_nt: TGTGCCAGCAGCCTGGGACTAGCCTTGGGCGAGACCCAGTACTTC
cdr3_aa: CASSLGLALGETQYF

v_call: TRBV27
clone_size: -
j_call: TRBJ1-5
d_call: -
cdr3_nt: TGTGCCAGCAGTCCTCAGGGGCAGCCCCAGCATTTT
cdr3_aa: CASSPQGQPQHF

v_call: TRBV6-5
clone_size: -
j_call: TRBJ2-1
d_call: -
cdr3_nt: TGTGCCAGTCAACTAGCCAGCTCCTACAATGAGCAGTTCTTC
cdr3_aa: CASQLASSYNEQFF

v_call: TRBV7-2
clone_size: -
j_call: TRBJ1-1
d_call: TRBD1
cdr3_nt: TGTGCCAGCAGCCTGCGCCGCAGGGGGCTAGACACTGAAGCTTTCTTT
cdr3_aa: CASSLRRRGLDTEAFF

v_call: TRBV20-1
clone_size: -
j_call: TRBJ2-7
d_call: -
cdr3_nt: TGCAGTGCTAGTTTACGCGTCGAGCAGTACTTC
cdr3_aa: CSASLRVEQYF

v_call: TRBV2
clone_size: -
j_call: TRBJ2-2
d_call: -
cdr3_nt: TGTGCCAGCGGATGGCGAAGCACCGGGGAGCTGTTTTTT
cdr3_aa: CASGWRSTGELFF

v_call: TRBV7-2
clone_size: -
j_call: TRBJ2-7
d_call: -
cdr3_nt: TGTGCCAGCAGCTTAGGGCAGCTGAGCGACCTCTACGAGCAGTACTTC
cdr3_aa: CASSLGQLSDLYEQYF

v_call: TRBV7-6
clone_size: -
j_call: TRBJ1-1
d_call: -
cdr3_nt: TGTGCCAGCAGCTTATCAAGTAACGTTGCATTACCCGCGGGGTTTTACACTGAAGCTTTCTTT
cdr3_aa: CASSLSSNVALPAGFYTEAFF

v_call: TRBV5-6
clone_size: -
j_call: TRBJ2-7
d_call: -
cdr3_nt: TGTGCCAGCAGTTCCTACCGAGACACTGGGGAGCAGTACTTC
cdr3_aa: CASSSYRDTGEQYF

v_call: TRBV28
clone_size: -
j_call: TRBJ1-1
d_call: -
cdr3_nt: TGTGCCAGCAGTTTAGGGGGGAACACTGAAGCTTTCTTT
cdr3_aa: CASSLGGNTEAFF

v_call: TRBV5-1
clone_size: -
j_call: TRBJ2-7
d_call: -
cdr3_nt: TGCGCCAGCAGCTTGGCTGAGGGTTTAGGGGAGCAGTACTTC
cdr3_aa: CASSLAEGLGEQYF

v_call: TRBV7-9
clone_size: -
j_call: TRBJ1-1
d_call: -
cdr3_nt: TGTGCCAGCAGCCCTCAGGCTACGAACACTGAAGCTTTCTTT
cdr3_aa: CASSPQATNTEAFF

v_call: TRBV6-5
clone_size: -
j_call: TRBJ2-7
d_call: TRBD2
cdr3_nt: TGTGCCAGCAGTCCGAGGGGAGCGGGGGCCTACGAGCAGTACTTC
cdr3_aa: CASSPRGAGAYEQYF